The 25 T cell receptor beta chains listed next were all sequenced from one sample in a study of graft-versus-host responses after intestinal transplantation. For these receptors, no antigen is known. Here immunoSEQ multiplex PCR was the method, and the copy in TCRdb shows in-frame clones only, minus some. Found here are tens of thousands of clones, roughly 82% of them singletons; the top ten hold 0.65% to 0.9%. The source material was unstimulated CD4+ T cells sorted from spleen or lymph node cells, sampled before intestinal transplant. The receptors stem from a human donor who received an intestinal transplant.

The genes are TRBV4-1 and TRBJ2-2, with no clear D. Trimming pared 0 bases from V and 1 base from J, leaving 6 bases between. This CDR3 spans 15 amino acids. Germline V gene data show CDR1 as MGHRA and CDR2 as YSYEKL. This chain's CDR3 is CASSQDPRNTGELFF. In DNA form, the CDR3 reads TGCGCCAGCAGCCAAGATCCCCGGAACACCGGGGAGCTGTTTTTT.

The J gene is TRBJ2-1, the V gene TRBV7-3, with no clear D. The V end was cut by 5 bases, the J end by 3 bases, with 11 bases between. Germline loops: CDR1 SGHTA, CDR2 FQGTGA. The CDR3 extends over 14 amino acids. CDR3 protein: CASSLGFDYNEQFF. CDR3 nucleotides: TGTGCCAGCAGCCTCGGTTTTGACTACAATGAGCAGTTCTTC.

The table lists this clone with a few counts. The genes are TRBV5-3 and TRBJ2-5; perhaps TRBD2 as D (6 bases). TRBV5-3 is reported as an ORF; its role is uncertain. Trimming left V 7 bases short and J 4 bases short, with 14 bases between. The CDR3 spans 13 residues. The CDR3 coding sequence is TGTGCCAGACCCGAGCGGGCAGGAGAGACCCAGTACTTC. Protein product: CARPERAGETQYF.

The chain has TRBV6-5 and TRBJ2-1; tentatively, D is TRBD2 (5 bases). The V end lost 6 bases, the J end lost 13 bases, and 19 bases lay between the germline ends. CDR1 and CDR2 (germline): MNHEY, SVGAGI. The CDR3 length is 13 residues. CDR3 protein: CASSQYRGRTQFF. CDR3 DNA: TGTGCCAGCAGCCAGTACCGGGGTAGAACCCAGTTCTTC.

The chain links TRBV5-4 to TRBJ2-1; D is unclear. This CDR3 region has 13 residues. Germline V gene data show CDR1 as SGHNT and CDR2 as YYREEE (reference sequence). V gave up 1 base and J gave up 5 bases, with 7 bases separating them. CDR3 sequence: CASSLLQNNEQFF. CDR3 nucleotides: TGTGCCAGCAGCTTGCTCCAGAACAATGAGCAGTTCTTC.

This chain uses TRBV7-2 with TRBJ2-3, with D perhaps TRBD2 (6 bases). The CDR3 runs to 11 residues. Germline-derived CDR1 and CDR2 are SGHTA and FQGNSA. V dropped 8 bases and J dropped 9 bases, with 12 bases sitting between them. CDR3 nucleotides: TGTGCCAGCGGGGCGGGGAACACGCAGTATTTT. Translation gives CASGAGNTQYF.

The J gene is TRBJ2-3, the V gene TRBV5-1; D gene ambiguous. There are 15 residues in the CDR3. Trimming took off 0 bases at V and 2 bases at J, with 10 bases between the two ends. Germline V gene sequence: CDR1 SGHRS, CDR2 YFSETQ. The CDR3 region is CASSLDTLNTDTQYF. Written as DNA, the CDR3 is TGCGCCAGCAGCTTGGATACGTTAAACACAGATACGCAGTATTTT.

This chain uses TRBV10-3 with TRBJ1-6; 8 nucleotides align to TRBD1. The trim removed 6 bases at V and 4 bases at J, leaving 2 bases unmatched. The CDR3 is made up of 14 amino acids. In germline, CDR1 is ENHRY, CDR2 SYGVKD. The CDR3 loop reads CAISGDRYNSPLHF. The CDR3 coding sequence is TGTGCCATCAGCGGGGACAGGTATAATTCACCCCTCCACTTT.

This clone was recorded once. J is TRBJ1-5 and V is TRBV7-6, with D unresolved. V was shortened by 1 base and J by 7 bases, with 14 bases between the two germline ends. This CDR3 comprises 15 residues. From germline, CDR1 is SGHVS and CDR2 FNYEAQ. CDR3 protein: CASSLGEVPGQPQHF. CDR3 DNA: TGTGCCAGCAGCTTAGGGGAGGTCCCCGGGCAGCCCCAGCATTTT.

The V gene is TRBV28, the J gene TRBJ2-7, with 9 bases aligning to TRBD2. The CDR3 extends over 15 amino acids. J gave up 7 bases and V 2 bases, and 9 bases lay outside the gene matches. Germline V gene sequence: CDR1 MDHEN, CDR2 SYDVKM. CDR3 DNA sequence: TGTGCCAGCAGTTTACCCCTAGCGGGACCTCGGGAGCAGTACTTC. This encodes CASSLPLAGPREQYF.

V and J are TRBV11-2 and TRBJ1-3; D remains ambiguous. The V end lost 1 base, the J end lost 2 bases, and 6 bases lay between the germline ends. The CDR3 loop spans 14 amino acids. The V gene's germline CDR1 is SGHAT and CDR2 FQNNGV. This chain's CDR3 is CASSLGPTGNTIYF. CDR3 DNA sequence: TGTGCCAGCAGCTTAGGGCCGACTGGAAACACCATATATTTT.

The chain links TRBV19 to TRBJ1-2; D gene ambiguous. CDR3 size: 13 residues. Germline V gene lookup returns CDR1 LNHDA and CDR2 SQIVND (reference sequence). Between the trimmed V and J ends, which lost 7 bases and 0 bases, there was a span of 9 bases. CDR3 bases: TGTGCCAGTAAAGTACGGGCTAACTATGGCTACACCTTC. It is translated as CASKVRANYGYTF.

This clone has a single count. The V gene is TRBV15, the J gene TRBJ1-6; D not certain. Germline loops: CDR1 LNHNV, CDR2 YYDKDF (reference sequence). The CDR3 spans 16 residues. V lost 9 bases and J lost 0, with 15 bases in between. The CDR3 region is CATYDYRGSYNSPLHF. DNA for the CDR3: TGTGCCACGTATGACTATCGGGGCTCCTATAATTCACCCCTCCACTTT.

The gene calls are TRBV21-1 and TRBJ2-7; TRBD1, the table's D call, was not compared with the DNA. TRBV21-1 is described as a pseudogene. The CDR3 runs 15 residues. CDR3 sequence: CASSSFVDRKDEQYF. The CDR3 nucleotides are TGTGCCAGCAGCTCCTTCGTTGACAGAAAGGACGAGCAGTACTTC.

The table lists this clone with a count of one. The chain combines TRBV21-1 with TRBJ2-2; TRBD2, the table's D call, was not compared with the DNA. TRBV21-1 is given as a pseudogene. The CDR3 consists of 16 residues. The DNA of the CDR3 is TGTGCCAGCAACCCAGGAGAGGAGGCGAACACCGGGGAGCTGTTTTTT. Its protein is CASNPGEEANTGELFF.

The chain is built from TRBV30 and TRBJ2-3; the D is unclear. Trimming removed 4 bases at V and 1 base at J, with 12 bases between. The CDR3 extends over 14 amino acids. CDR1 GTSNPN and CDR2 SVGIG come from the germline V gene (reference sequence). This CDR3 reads CAWTVVCCTDTQYF. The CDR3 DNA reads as TGTGCCTGGACTGTGGTATGTTGCACAGATACGCAGTATTTT.

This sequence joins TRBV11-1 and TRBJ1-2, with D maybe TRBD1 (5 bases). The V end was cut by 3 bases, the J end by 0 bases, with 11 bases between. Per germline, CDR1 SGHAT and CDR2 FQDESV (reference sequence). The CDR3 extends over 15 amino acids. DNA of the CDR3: TGTGCCAGCAGCTTCGGCAGGGAAGCTAACTATGGCTACACCTTC. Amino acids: CASSFGREANYGYTF. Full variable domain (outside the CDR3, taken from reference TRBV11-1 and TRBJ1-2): EAEVAQSPRYKITEKSQAVAFWCDPISGHATLYWYRQILGQGPELLVQFQDESVVDDSQLPKDRFSAERLKGVDSTLKIQPAELGDSAMYLCASSFGREANYGYTFGSGTRLTVV.

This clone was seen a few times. The CDR3: CASSLRDNEKLFF. The DNA for the CDR3 is TGTGCCAGCAGCTTACGGGACAATGAAAAACTGTTTTTT. V usage is TRBV7-9 and J usage is TRBJ1-4, with D maybe TRBD1 (5 bases). The CDR3 is 13 residues long. Germline-derived CDR1 and CDR2 are SEHNR and FQNEAQ (reference sequence). V dropped 2 bases and J dropped 5 bases, with 6 bases sitting between them.

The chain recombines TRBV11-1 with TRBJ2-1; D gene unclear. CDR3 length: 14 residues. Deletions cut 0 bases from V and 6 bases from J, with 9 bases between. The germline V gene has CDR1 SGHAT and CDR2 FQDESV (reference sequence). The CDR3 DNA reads TGTGCCAGCAGCTTAGCGCAGGACCGCAATGAGCAGTTCTTC. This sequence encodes CASSLAQDRNEQFF.

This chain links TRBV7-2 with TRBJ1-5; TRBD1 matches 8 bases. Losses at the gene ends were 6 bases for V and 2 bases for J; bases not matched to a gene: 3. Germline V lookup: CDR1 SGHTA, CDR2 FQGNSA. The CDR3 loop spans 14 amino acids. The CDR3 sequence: CASSPTGGNQPQHF. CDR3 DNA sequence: TGTGCCAGCAGTCCGACAGGGGGCAATCAGCCCCAGCATTTT.

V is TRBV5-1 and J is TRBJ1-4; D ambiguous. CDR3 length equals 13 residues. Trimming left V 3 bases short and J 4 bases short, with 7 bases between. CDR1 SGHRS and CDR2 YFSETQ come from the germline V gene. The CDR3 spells CASSWEGNEKLFF. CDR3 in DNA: TGCGCCAGCAGCTGGGAGGGTAATGAAAAACTGTTTTTT.

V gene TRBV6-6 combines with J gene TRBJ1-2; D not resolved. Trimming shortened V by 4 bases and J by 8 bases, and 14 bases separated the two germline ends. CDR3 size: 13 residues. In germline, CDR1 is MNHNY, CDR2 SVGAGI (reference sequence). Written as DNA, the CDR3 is TGTGCCAGCAGTTCTGTGAGGGATCGGGGCTACACCTTC. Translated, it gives CASSSVRDRGYTF.

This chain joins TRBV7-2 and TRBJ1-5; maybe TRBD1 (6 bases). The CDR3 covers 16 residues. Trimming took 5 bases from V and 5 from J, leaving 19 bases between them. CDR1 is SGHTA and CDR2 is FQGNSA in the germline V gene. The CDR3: CASSRAGGAPYQPQHF. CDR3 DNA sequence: TGTGCCAGCAGCCGAGCTGGGGGGGCCCCCTATCAGCCCCAGCATTTT.

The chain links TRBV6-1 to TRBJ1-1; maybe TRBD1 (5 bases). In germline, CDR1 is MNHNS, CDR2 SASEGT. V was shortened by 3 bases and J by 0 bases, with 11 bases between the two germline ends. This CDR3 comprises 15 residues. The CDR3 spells CASSDGTPVNTEAFF. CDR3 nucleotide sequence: TGTGCCAGCAGTGACGGGACCCCGGTGAACACTGAAGCTTTCTTT.

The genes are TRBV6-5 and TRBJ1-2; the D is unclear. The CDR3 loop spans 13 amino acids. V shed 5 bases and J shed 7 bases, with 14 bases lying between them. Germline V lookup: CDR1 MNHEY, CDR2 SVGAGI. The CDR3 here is CASSVLAEVGYTF. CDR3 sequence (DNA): TGTGCCAGCAGTGTACTCGCTGAGGTTGGCTACACCTTC.